This T cell receptor beta chain was captured by sequencing in a study of cytomegalovirus exposure and HLA in healthy donors. The PCR was carried out with 60 Vbeta primers and 13 Jbeta primers. Assay used: immunoSEQ multiplex PCR; TCRdb lists only in-frame clones, some missing. The sample contains 90,000 to 150,000 clones, 60% to 80% of which appear only once. This clone was detected only once. The receptor was derived from a human donor in good health. The material sequenced was PBMCs.

The CDR3 loop is CASSTSLAGRSYEQYF. The CDR3 nucleotides read TGTGCCAGCAGTACCTCCCTAGCGGGGCGATCCTACGAGCAGTACTTC. The chain recombines TRBV6-6 with TRBJ2-7; TRBD2 agrees at 9 bases. V shed 5 bases and J 1 base; nucleotides not matched to a gene: 9. The CDR3 has 16 amino acids. Germline V gene lookup returns CDR1 MNHNY and CDR2 SVGAGI (reference sequence).